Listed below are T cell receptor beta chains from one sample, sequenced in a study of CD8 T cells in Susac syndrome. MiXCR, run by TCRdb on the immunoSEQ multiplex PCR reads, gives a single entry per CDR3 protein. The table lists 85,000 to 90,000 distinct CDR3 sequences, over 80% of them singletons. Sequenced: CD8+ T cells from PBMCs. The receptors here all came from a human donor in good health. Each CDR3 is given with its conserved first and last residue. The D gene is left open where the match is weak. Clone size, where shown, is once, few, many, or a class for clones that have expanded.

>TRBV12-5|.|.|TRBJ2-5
TGTGCTAGTGGTTTGGATACACAGGGACGGGGGGAGACCCAGTACTTC
CASGLDTQGRGETQYF
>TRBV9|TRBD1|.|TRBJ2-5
TGTGCCAGCAGCGGAGCAGGGGGAGAGACCCAGTACTTC
CASSGAGGETQYF
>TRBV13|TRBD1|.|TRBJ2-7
TGTGCCAGCAGCTTAGGCTCAGGGGGCTACGAGCAGTACTTC
CASSLGSGGYEQYF
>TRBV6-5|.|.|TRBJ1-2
TGTGCCAGCAGTTACTCCCAGACCCGAGGGGATGGCTACACCTTC
CASSYSQTRGDGYTF
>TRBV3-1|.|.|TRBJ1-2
TGTGCCAGCAGCCTTGCCTTTGGAGGGGGAGATGGCTACACCTTC
CASSLAFGGGDGYTF
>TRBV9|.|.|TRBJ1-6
TGTGCCAGCAGCGTCGAAGGAGGGGCGGATTCACCCCTCCACTTT
CASSVEGGADSPLHF
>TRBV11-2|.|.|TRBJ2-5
TGTGCCAGCAGCTTAGTTCCGGGGGTGGAAGAGACCCAGTACTTC
CASSLVPGVEETQYF
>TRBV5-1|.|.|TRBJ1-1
TGCGCCAGCAACGGCGGCGGGGGGAAAGCTTTCTTT
CASNGGGGKAFF
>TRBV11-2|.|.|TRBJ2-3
TGTGCCAGCAGCTTAGATCTGGGGGGTAGCACAGATACGCAGTATTTT
CASSLDLGGSTDTQYF
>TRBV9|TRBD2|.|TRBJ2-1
TGTGCCAGCAGCCGGGAACGGGGGGGCTACAATGAGCAGTTCTTC
CASSRERGGYNEQFF
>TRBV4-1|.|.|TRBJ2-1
TGCGCCAGCAGCCAAGAGGAGTCAGGTGAGCAGTTCTTC
CASSQEESGEQFF
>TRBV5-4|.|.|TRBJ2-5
TGTGCCAGCAGCTTCACGGGAGACCAAGAGACCCAGTACTTC
CASSFTGDQETQYF
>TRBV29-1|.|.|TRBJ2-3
TGCAGCGTTGAAAGGCGGGCTTGGGAGGATACGCAGTATTTT
CSVERRAWEDTQYF
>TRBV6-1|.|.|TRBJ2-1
TGTGCCAGCAGTGACCCCGAGTTCGGCAATGAGCAGTTCTTC
CASSDPEFGNEQFF
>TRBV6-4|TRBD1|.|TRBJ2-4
TGTGCCGGGCCAACCTCAGGGGGATTAGCCAAAAACATTCAGTACTTC
CAGPTSGGLAKNIQYF
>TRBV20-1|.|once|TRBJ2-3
TGCAGTGCTTGCACCACTAGCACAGATACGCAGTATTTT
CSACTTSTDTQYF
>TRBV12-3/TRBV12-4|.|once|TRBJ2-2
TGTGCCAGCAGCCCCTCCGGGGAGCTGTTTTTT
CASSPSGELFF
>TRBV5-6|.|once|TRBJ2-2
TGTGCCAGCAGCTTAGGCGAGAGCGTGTGGGAGCTGTTTTTT
CASSLGESVWELFF
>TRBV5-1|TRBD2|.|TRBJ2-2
TGCGCCAGCAGCTCAGGACTAGCGGGGAGCACCGGGGAGCCTTTTTTT
CASSSGLAGSTGEPFF
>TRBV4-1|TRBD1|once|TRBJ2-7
TGCGCCAGCAGCCAAGTTACGGGACAGTTCTACGAGCAGTACTTC
CASSQVTGQFYEQYF
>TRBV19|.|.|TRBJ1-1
TGTGCCAGTAGTATGAGCCGGAACACTGAAGCTTTCTTT
CASSMSRNTEAFF
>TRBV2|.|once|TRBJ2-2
TGTGCCAGCAAAGGGGAAAGTTCGAACACCGGGGAGCTGTTTTTT
CASKGESSNTGELFF